This T cell receptor beta chain is from a study of cytomegalovirus exposure and HLA in healthy donors. Overall study results and limits: TCR beta sequences numbering around 15,000 were associated with HLA alleles at 0.05 false discovery rate in a later analysis. Roughly uniform depth of sequencing across donors was assumed in presence/absence analyses.

Germline loops: CDR1 SGHTA, CDR2 FQGNSA. The CDR3 runs 15 residues. Comment on this clone: Its antigen remains unknown.

The primer mix had 60 Vbeta and 13 Jbeta primers. This table comes from immunoSEQ multiplex PCR, and its TCRdb copy is limited to in-frame clones, with some not included. This table holds fewer than 150,000 clones, about three quarters found once. The sequenced material came from PBMCs. The clonotype comes from a woman aged 40 to 50 in good health and CMV-seropositive. The chain uses TRBV7-2 and TRBJ2-5; D unresolved. The J call may be mistaken, given a closer DNA end match to TRBJ2-7. The DNA of the CDR3 is TGTGCCAGCAGCTTAGGAGGTGACCGTACCTACGAGCAGTACTTC. Protein: CASSLGGDRTYEQYF.